A selection of T cell receptor beta chains follows, all from one sample in a study of blood T cell repertoires in COVID-19. Repertoires were generated with immunoSEQ multiplex PCR, while TCRdb's copy carries only in-frame clones and drops some. Of some 100,000 clones in the sample, roughly 86% are singletons; the top ten hold about 15%. Sequencing used peripheral blood. Every receptor here comes from a human donor in a cohort sampled during active COVID-19. CDR3s include the opening cysteine and the closing phenylalanine or tryptophan. Fields, in order: J gene, D gene, V gene, clone size, CDR3 protein, CDR3 DNA. The D gene is left open where the match is weak. Only part of the rows carry a size: once, few, many, or a class if the clone is expanded.

>TRBJ2-1|TRBD2|TRBV10-1|.
CASSEPGGGYNEQFF
TGCGCCAGCAGTGAGCCGGGCGGGGGCTACAATGAGCAGTTCTTC
>TRBJ2-7|TRBD1|TRBV7-8|.
CASSPPGGNSYEQYF
TGTGCCAGCAGTCCCCCAGGGGGCAACTCCTACGAGCAGTACTTC
>TRBJ1-6|.|TRBV7-9|once
CASSLAHRTDFYNSPLHF
TGTGCCAGCAGCTTAGCGCACCGGACTGACTTTTATAATTCACCCCTCCACTTT
>TRBJ2-5|.|TRBV3-1/TRBV3-2|.
CASSQRAGETQYF
TGTGCCAGCAGCCAAAGGGCGGGGGAGACCCAGTACTTC
>TRBJ1-2|.|TRBV30|.
CAWNREFNGYTF
TGTGCCTGGAACAGGGAGTTTAATGGCTACACCTTC
>TRBJ2-5|TRBD2|TRBV4-1|.
CASSQQTPPLTGGPREAQYF
TGCGCCAGCAGCCAACAAACGCCCCCTCTGACGGGGGGACCAAGAGAGGCCCAGTACTTC
>TRBJ1-6|.|TRBV19|few
CASSIYREHNSPLHF
TGTGCCAGTAGTATTTACAGGGAACATAATTCACCCCTCCACTTT
>TRBJ2-3|.|TRBV18|.
CASSPQGAGQYTDTQYF
TGTGCCAGCTCACCACAAGGCGCGGGACAGTACACAGATACGCAGTATTTT
>TRBJ1-5|.|TRBV6-6|.
CASSYSDSLNQPQHF
TGTGCCAGCAGTTACTCGGACAGTCTAAATCAGCCCCAGCATTTT
>TRBJ2-1|.|TRBV7-2|once
CASSLLNEQFF
TGTGCCAGCAGCTTACTTAATGAGCAGTTCTTC
>TRBJ2-7|.|TRBV5-5|.
CASSLEGRGSWEQYF
TGTGCCAGCAGCTTGGAAGGGAGGGGGTCTTGGGAGCAGTACTTC
>TRBJ2-2|TRBD2|TRBV7-2|.
CASSLATSGGAGELFF
TGTGCCAGCAGCTTAGCGACTAGCGGGGGGGCCGGGGAGCTGTTTTTT
>TRBJ1-4|.|TRBV10-3|.
CAISEDGEKLFF
TGTGCCATCAGTGAGGACGGGGAAAAACTGTTTTTT
>TRBJ1-1|TRBD1|TRBV3-1/TRBV3-2|.
CASSPRTGANTEAFF
TGTGCCAGCAGCCCACGGACAGGGGCTAACACTGAAGCTTTCTTT
>TRBJ1-5|TRBD1|TRBV2|few
CASSRDSQPQHF
TGTGCCTCAAGCAGGGACAGTCAGCCCCAGCATTTT
>TRBJ1-5|.|TRBV18|.
CASSSTVWGENQPQHF
TGTGCCAGCTCGTCCACCGTGTGGGGGGAGAATCAGCCCCAGCATTTT